This entry lists 28 T cell receptor beta chains sequenced from one sample in a study of T cells in Graves' hyperthyroidism and ophthalmopathy (dated by TCRdb to about 2019). Libraries were constructed by multiplex PCR. Sequencing relied on an Illumina HiSeq 2000. TCR beta CDR3 regions were amplified from RNA transcripts. For the first round of RT-PCR on the TCR CDR3, the HTBI primer set was used together with the Qiagen OneStep RT-PCR kit. TCRdb passed the public sequencing reads through fastp at Q25 and MiXCR, retaining productive beta sequences. One record per CDR3 amino acid sequence lists the most common genes and DNA. This sample holds about 690,000 distinct CDR3 sequences; 17% were observed only once. Around 16% of the sample rests with the top ten. Input material: blood. The receptors originated from a man between 45 and 60 years old with Graves' hyperthyroidism.

V is TRBV4-2 and J is TRBJ2-1; D may be TRBD2 (7 bases). The ends were cut back, 3 bases at V and 8 bases at J, with 17 bases in the middle. The CDR3 runs 15 residues. Germline CDR1 is LGHNA and CDR2 is YNFKEQ. CDR3 sequence reads: CASSQGGAGRDEQFF. The CDR3 DNA is TGTGCCAGCAGCCAGGGGGGGGCGGGCAGGGATGAGCAGTTCTTC.

To note about this clonotype: Its ends do not fully match the called genes, so a read error is possible. The chain has TRBV13 and TRBJ2-7; the D call may be TRBD1 or TRBD2 (5 bases each). The CDR3 spans 14 residues. Germline CDR1 PRHDT, CDR2 FYEKMQ (reference sequence). CDR3 nucleotide sequence: TGTGTCAGCAGCTCCGGGACCAACTCCTACGAGCAGTACTTC. It codes for CVSSSGTNSYEQYF. The variable domain in full, with the rest retrieved from reference TRBV13 and TRBJ2-7, is AAGVIQSPRHLIKEKRETATLKCYPIPRHDTVYWYQQGPGQDPQFLISFYEKMQSDKGSIPDRFSAQQFSDYHSELNMSSLELGDSALYFCVSSSGTNSYEQYFGPGTRLTVT.

This clonotype was counted at least ten times. J is TRBJ2-2 and V is TRBV27; no definite D call. V lost 8 bases to trimming and J lost 1 base, with 2 bases between them. From germline, CDR1 is MNHEY and CDR2 SMNVEV (reference sequence). The CDR3 spans 11 residues. Written as DNA, the CDR3 is TGTGCCAGCGGGAACACCGGGGAGCTGTTTTTT. Its translation is CASGNTGELFF.

This clonotype was observed at least ten times. The J gene is TRBJ2-7, the V gene TRBV7-9; a weak D match, TRBD1 (6 bases). The CDR3 spans 14 residues. Germline CDR1 SEHNR, CDR2 FQNEAQ (reference sequence). V gave up 5 bases and J gave up 5 bases, with 16 bases separating them. The CDR3 is CASSLGTKDDEQYF. As DNA, the CDR3 is TGTGCCAGCAGCCTCGGGACAAAAGATGACGAGCAGTACTTC. Looking up the rest from reference TRBV7-9 and TRBJ2-7 gives the full variable domain: DTGVSQNPRHKITKRGQNVTFRCDPISEHNRLYWYRQTLGQGPEFLTYFQNEAQLEKSRLLSDRFSAERPKGSFSTLEIQRTEQGDSAMYLCASSLGTKDDEQYFGPGTRLTVT.

In its sample, this clonotype was seen a few times. The J gene is TRBJ2-1, the V gene TRBV6-2 or TRBV6-3; no definite D call. CDR3 length: 14 amino acids. The V gene's germline CDR1 is MNHEY and CDR2 SVGEGT. V was shortened by 0 bases and J by 6 bases, with 9 bases between the two germline ends. The CDR3 coding sequence is TGTGCCAGCAGTTACTCGGTTGAGAGCAATGAGCAGTTCTTC. Its translation: CASSYSVESNEQFF.

The chain carries TRBV20-1 and TRBJ2-1, with 12 nucleotides matching TRBD2. The germline V gene encodes CDR1 DFQATT and CDR2 SNEGSKA (reference sequence). The CDR3 has 18 amino acids. V shed 4 bases and J 6 bases; nucleotides not matched to a gene: 16. CDR3 protein: CSATLGLAGSFPSNEQFF. As DNA, the CDR3 is TGCAGTGCTACCCTGGGACTAGCGGGCTCCTTCCCTAGCAATGAGCAGTTCTTC.

A note on this clonotype: A much larger clone sits a single nucleotide away, making a read error possible. The V gene is TRBV28, the J gene TRBJ2-7; the D is unclear. The CDR3 has 15 amino acids. CDR1 is MDHEN and CDR2 is SYDVKM in the germline V gene. The germline V and J ends were trimmed by 2 bases and 2 bases, with 13 bases remaining between them. The CDR3 loop is CASSLGRSHPYEQYF. The CDR3 nucleotides read TGTGCCAGCAGTTTAGGCAGGAGTCACCCCTACGAGCAGTACTTC.

This clonotype was observed a few times. This rearrangement joins TRBV2 to TRBJ1-5; D gene unclear. The CDR3 is 14 amino acids. The germline gives CDR1 SNHLY, CDR2 FYNNEI. Trimming shortened V by 6 bases and J by 6 bases, and 15 bases separated the two germline ends. The CDR3 reads CASRGRDVGQPQHF. The CDR3 DNA follows: TGTGCCAGCAGAGGGCGGGATGTAGGTCAGCCCCAGCATTTT.

This clonotype was seen more than once but under ten times. The chain couples TRBV6-1 to TRBJ2-7; no definite D call. V dropped 0 bases and J dropped 1 base, with 10 bases sitting between them. This CDR3 spans 15 amino acids. Germline CDR1 reads MNHNS; CDR2 reads SASEGT. The CDR3 here is CASSEAAFGSYEQYF. CDR3 DNA: TGTGCCAGCAGTGAAGCGGCTTTCGGTTCCTACGAGCAGTACTTC.

Only a few counts were recorded for this clonotype. J is TRBJ1-5 and V is TRBV2; 7 positions agree with TRBD1. Trimming at V came to 5 bases and at J to 4 bases, leaving 2 bases not matched to a gene. The CDR3 length is 13 residues. CDR1 SNHLY and CDR2 FYNNEI come from the germline V gene. The CDR3 is CASSTRGNQPQHF. The CDR3 nucleotides read TGTGCCAGCAGTACCAGGGGGAATCAGCCCCAGCATTTT.

The rearrangement links TRBV28 to TRBJ1-5; TRBD1 aligns across 7 bases. Germline CDR1 reads MDHEN; CDR2 reads SYDVKM. CDR3 length: 18 residues. V lost 4 bases, J lost 2 bases, and 14 bases stayed unmatched. The CDR3, as DNA: TGTGCCAGCAGTTCCTTTTATAGCGACAGGGCCGGCAATCAGCCCCAGCATTTT. Amino acid sequence: CASSSFYSDRAGNQPQHF.

This chain links TRBV12-3 or TRBV12-4 with TRBJ2-5; D not certain. The CDR3 is 12 amino acids. Trimming took off 3 bases at V and 3 bases at J, with 5 bases between the two ends. In DNA, the CDR3 is TGTGCCAGCAGTTTTCATAAAGAGACCCAGTACTTC. This gives the protein CASSFHKETQYF.

This clonotype was detected many times. The V call is TRBV30, the J call TRBJ1-1; 7 bases fit TRBD1. The CDR3 has 13 residues. CDR1 is GTSNPN and CDR2 is SVGIG in the germline V gene (reference sequence). Unmatched junction bases numbered 3, after V lost 4 bases and J lost 1 base. The CDR3 region is CAWIGTANTEAFF. Here the CDR3 DNA reads TGTGCCTGGATCGGGACAGCGAACACTGAAGCTTTCTTT.

To note about this clonotype: The junction shows a germline mismatch at one end, possibly a read error. The chain links TRBV7-7 to TRBJ1-5, with D perhaps matching TRBD1 (5 bases). Germline lookup yields CDR1 SSHAT and CDR2 FNYEAQ (reference sequence). The CDR3 is 13 amino acids. CDR3 nucleotide sequence: TGTGCTAGCAGCAAGGACACTAATCAGCCCCAGCATTTT. It translates to CASSKDTNQPQHF.

The rearrangement uses TRBV29-1 and TRBJ2-1; 9 positions match TRBD1. This CDR3 is built from 13 residues. After removal of 4 bases from V and 5 bases from J, the junction contained 3 bases not matched to a gene. From germline, CDR1 is SQVTM and CDR2 ANQGSEA. The chain's CDR3 is CSVAGTGHNEQFF. The DNA of the CDR3 is TGCAGCGTTGCCGGGACAGGGCACAATGAGCAGTTCTTC.

This clonotype was seen more than once but under ten times. V usage is TRBV19 and J usage is TRBJ2-1, with TRBD2 matching 9 bases. The germline V gene encodes CDR1 LNHDA and CDR2 SQIVND (reference sequence). This CDR3 is built from 15 residues. Unmatched junction bases numbered 7, after V lost 10 bases and J lost 0 bases. CDR3 sequence (DNA): TGTGCCACCCTCCCTAGCGGGATCTCCTACAATGAGCAGTTCTTC. Protein sequence: CATLPSGISYNEQFF.

This clonotype was counted ten times or more. This chain joins TRBV27 and TRBJ1-6, with D possibly matching TRBD1 (5 bases). This CDR3 is 11 amino acids long. Germline loops: CDR1 MNHEY, CDR2 SMNVEV (reference sequence). The V gene lost 3 bases and the J gene lost 13 bases, with 7 bases spanning the gap. CDR3 sequence reads: CASSLGGPLHF. In DNA, the CDR3 is TGTGCCAGCAGTTTGGGGGGGCCCCTCCACTTT.

The V gene is TRBV6-2 or TRBV6-3, the J gene TRBJ2-3; D possibly corresponds to TRBD1 (5 bases). The germline CDR1 and CDR2 sequences are MNHEY and SVGEGT. The CDR3 sequence is 15 residues long. V shed 2 bases and J shed 2 bases, with 11 bases lying between them. CDR3 region: CASSYEGRATDTQYF. The DNA for the CDR3 is TGTGCCAGCAGTTACGAAGGCAGGGCCACAGATACGCAGTATTTT.

This clonotype was recorded at least ten times. This sequence joins TRBV2 and TRBJ2-7; D tentatively reads TRBD1 or TRBD2 (6 bases each). V was clipped by 8 bases and J by 1 base, with 15 bases between them. Looked up from germline, CDR1 is SNHLY and CDR2 is FYNNEI. The CDR3 sequence is 14 residues long. CDR3 in amino acids: CASAFRGASYEQYF. CDR3 coding DNA: TGTGCCAGCGCGTTTAGGGGGGCTTCCTACGAGCAGTACTTC. The full variable domain, completed using reference TRBV2 and TRBJ2-7, is EPEVTQTPSHQVTQMGQEVILRCVPISNHLYFYWYRQILGQKVEFLVSFYNNEISEKSEIFDDQFSVERPDGSNFTLKIRSTKLEDSAMYFCASAFRGASYEQYFGPGTRLTVT.

Notes on this clonotype: No conserved phenylalanine or tryptophan is present at the end of the CDR3, so a read error is the likely explanation. The CDR3 region has the DNA TGTGCCAGCAGCTTTGGACAAGAGCAAGAGACCCAGTACTGC. Translating it yields CASSFGQEQETQYC. V and J are TRBV13 and TRBJ2-5; a weak D match, TRBD1 (5 bases). The CDR3 runs 14 residues. Between the trimmed V and J ends, which lost 3 bases and 2 bases, there was a span of 10 bases. Germline V lookup: CDR1 PRHDT, CDR2 FYEKMQ (reference sequence).

This clonotype was counted only a few times. This rearrangement joins TRBV24-1 to TRBJ2-1, with D perhaps TRBD1 or TRBD2 (5 bases each). In germline, CDR1 is KGHDR, CDR2 SFDVKD. This CDR3 spans 15 amino acids. V was trimmed by 4 bases and J by 5 bases, leaving 14 bases between them. CDR3 DNA sequence: TGTGCCACCAGTGACCGGGACCAATTGGACAATGAGCAGTTCTTC. Translation gives CATSDRDQLDNEQFF.

V usage is TRBV24-1 and J usage is TRBJ2-2; 8 nucleotides align to TRBD1. V lost 2 bases to trimming and J lost 1 base; unmatched junction nucleotides: 2. This CDR3 comprises 16 residues. Germline loops: CDR1 KGHDR, CDR2 SFDVKD. CDR3 in amino acids: CATSDSDRENTGELFF. The DNA for the CDR3 is TGTGCCACCAGTGATTCGGACAGGGAGAACACCGGGGAGCTGTTTTTT.

This clonotype came up a few times. The chain uses TRBV20-1 and TRBJ2-3; tentative D call: TRBD1 (6 bases). With 2 bases removed from V and 0 bases from J, the gap between germline ends came to 9 bases. From germline, CDR1 is DFQATT and CDR2 SNEGSKA (reference sequence). This CDR3 region has 14 residues. CDR3 sequence: CSARPRGSTDTQYF. CDR3 nucleotide sequence: TGCAGTGCTAGACCGAGGGGGAGCACAGATACGCAGTATTTT.

This clonotype was seen a few times. The chain recombines TRBV20-1 with TRBJ2-3; 8 bases agree with TRBD2. There are 13 residues in the CDR3. J was trimmed by 3 bases and V by 1 base; bases with no gene match: 0. Germline CDR1 reads DFQATT; CDR2 reads SNEGSKA (reference sequence). Here the CDR3 DNA reads TGCAGTGCTAGAGGACTAGCGACAGATACGCAGTATTTT. It encodes CSARGLATDTQYF.

This clonotype was observed a handful of times. The J gene is TRBJ1-4, the V gene TRBV28; D not certain. The V end lost 6 bases, the J end lost 0 bases, and 8 bases lay between the germline ends. The germline V gene encodes CDR1 MDHEN and CDR2 SYDVKM. The CDR3 loop spans 14 amino acids. CDR3 bases: TGTGCCAGCAGGCGGCCAGCAACTAATGAAAAACTGTTTTTT. The encoded protein is CASRRPATNEKLFF.

The rearrangement joins TRBV12-3 or TRBV12-4 to TRBJ2-1; D is perhaps TRBD2 (5 bases). This CDR3 contains 14 residues. Between the trimmed V and J ends, which lost 2 bases and 9 bases, there was a span of 14 bases. The CDR3 protein is CASSLSEGVGEQFF. The CDR3 bases are TGTGCCAGCAGTTTAAGCGAGGGAGTGGGTGAGCAGTTCTTC.

This clonotype has ten or more counts. The chain recombines TRBV29-1 with TRBJ1-1, with TRBD1 matching 7 bases. The CDR3 totals 12 residues. The germline gives CDR1 SQVTM, CDR2 ANQGSEA. Losses at the gene ends were 6 bases for V and 2 bases for J; bases not matched to a gene: 3. CDR3 loop: CSVRDSNTEAFF. The CDR3 coding sequence is TGCAGCGTACGGGACAGCAACACTGAAGCTTTCTTT.

This clonotype was picked up a small number of times. This rearrangement joins TRBV18 to TRBJ2-7; TRBD1 matches at 8 bases. V trimming: 4 bases; J trimming: 6 bases; junction bases outside the gene matches: 5. The CDR3 sequence is 13 residues long. Looked up from germline, CDR1 is KGHSH and CDR2 is LQKENI. The DNA for the CDR3 is TGTGCCAGCTCACACACGGACAGGGCCGAGCAGTACTTC. Encoded protein: CASSHTDRAEQYF.